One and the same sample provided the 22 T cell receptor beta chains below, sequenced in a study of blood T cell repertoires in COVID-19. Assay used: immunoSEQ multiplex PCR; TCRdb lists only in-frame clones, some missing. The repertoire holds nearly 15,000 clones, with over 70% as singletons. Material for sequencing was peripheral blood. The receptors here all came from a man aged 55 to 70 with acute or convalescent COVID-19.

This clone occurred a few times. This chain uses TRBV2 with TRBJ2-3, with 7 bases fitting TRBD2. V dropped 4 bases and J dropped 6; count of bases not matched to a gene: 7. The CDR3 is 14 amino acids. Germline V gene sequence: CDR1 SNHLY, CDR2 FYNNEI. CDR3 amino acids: CASSVWRESDTQYF. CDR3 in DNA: TGTGCCAGCAGTGTCTGGCGGGAGTCGGATACGCAGTATTTT.

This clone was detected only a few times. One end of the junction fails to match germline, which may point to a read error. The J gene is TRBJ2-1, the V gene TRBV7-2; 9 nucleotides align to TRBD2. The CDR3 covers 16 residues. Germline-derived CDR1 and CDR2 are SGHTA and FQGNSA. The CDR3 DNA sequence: TGTGCCAGCAGATTAGCGGGAGTCGGCTCCTACAATGAGCAGTTCTTC. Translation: CASRLAGVGSYNEQFF.

In nucleotides, the CDR3 is TGTGCCAGCACCCGTTTTGGGGAGCTGTTTTTT. Amino acids: CASTRFGELFF. This chain uses TRBV12-3 or TRBV12-4 with TRBJ2-2; no firm D call. There are 11 residues in the CDR3. V was trimmed by 7 bases and J by 8 bases, leaving 8 bases between them.

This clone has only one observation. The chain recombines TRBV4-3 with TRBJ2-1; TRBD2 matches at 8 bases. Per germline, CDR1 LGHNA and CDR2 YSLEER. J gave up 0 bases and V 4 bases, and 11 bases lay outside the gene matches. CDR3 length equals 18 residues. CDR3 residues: CASSPLMTSATSYNEQFF. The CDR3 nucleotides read TGCGCCAGCAGCCCTCTAATGACTAGCGCGACCTCCTACAATGAGCAGTTCTTC.

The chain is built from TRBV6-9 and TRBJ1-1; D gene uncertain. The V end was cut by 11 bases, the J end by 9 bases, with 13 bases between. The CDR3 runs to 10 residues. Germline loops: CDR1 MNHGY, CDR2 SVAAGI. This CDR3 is CAENRRKAFF. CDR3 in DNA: TGTGCCGAGAATCGCCGCAAAGCTTTCTTT.

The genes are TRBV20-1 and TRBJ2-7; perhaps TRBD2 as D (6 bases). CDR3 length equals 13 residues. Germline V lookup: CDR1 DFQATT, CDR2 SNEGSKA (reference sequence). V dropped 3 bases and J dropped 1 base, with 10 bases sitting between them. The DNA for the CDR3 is TGCAGTGCTAGTTGGCGGGGTTCCTACGAGCAGTACTTC. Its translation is CSASWRGSYEQYF.

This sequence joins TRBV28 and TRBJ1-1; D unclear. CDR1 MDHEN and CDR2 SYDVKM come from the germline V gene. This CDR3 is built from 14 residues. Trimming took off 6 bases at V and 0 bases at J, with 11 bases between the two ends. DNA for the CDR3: TGTGCCAGCAGGCCGGGAGGGCTGAACACTGAAGCTTTCTTT. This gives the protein CASRPGGLNTEAFF.

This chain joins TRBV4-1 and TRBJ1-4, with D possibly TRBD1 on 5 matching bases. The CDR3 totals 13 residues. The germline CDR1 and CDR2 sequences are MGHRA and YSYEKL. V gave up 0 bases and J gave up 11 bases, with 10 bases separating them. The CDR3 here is CASSQDPKGKLFF. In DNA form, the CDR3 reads TGCGCCAGCAGCCAAGACCCAAAGGGGAAACTGTTTTTT.

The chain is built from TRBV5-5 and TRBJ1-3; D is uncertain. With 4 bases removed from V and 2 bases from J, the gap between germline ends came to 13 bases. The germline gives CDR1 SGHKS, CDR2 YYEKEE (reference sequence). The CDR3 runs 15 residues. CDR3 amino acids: CASSQRERTGNTIYF. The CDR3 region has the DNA TGTGCCAGCAGCCAAAGGGAGAGGACTGGAAACACCATATATTTT.

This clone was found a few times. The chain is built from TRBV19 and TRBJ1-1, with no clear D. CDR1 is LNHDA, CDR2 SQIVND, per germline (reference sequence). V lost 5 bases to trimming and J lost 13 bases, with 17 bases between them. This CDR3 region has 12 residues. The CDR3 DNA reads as TGTGCCAGTAGTCCCCGATCAGGTGTCGGTTTCTTT. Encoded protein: CASSPRSGVGFF.

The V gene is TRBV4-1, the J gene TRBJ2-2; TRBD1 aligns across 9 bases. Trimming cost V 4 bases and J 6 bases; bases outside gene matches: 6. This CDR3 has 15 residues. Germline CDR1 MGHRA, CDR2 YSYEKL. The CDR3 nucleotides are TGCGCCAGCAGCCGAGGGGACAGGGTGGCCGGGGAGCTGTTTTTT. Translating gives CASSRGDRVAGELFF.

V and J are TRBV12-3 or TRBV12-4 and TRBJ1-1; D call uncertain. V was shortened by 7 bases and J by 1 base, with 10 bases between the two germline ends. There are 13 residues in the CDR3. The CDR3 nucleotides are TGTGCCAGCAATCGGGTACGGAACACTGAAGCTTTCTTT. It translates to CASNRVRNTEAFF.

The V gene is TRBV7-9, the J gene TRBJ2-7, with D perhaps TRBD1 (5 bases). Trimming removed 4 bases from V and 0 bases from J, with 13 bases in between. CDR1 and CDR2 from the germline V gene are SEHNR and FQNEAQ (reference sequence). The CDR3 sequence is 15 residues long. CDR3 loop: CASSSETGASYEQYF. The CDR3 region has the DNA TGTGCCAGCAGCTCGGAAACAGGTGCCTCCTACGAGCAGTACTTC. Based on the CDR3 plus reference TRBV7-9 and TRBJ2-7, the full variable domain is DTGVSQNPRHKITKRGQNVTFRCDPISEHNRLYWYRQTLGQGPEFLTYFQNEAQLEKSRLLSDRFSAERPKGSFSTLEIQRTEQGDSAMYLCASSSETGASYEQYFGPGTRLTVT.

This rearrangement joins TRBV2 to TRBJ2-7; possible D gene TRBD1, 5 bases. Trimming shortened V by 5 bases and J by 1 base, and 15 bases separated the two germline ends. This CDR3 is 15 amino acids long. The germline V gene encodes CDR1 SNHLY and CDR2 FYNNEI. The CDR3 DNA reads TGTGCCAGCAGTCCCCGGACAACCGGTTCCTACGAGCAGTACTTC. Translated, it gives CASSPRTTGSYEQYF.

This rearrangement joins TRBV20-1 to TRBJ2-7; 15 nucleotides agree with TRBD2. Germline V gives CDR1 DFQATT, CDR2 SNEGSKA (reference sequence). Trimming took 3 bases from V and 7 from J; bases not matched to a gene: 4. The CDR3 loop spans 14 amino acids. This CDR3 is CSASLGLAGGEQYF. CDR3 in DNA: TGCAGTGCTAGTTTGGGACTAGCGGGGGGAGAGCAGTACTTC.

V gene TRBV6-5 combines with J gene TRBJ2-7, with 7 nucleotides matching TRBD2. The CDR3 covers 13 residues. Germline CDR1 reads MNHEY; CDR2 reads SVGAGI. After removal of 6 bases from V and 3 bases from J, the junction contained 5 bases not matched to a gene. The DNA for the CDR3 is TGTGCCAGCAGCCGAAGCGGGAACTACGAGCAGTACTTC. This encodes CASSRSGNYEQYF.

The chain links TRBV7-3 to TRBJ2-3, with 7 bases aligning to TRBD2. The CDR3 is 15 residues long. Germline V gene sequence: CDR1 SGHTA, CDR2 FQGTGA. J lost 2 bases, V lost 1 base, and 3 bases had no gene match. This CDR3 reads CASSLSGGSTDTQYF. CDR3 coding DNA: TGTGCCAGCAGCTTAAGCGGGGGATCCACAGATACGCAGTATTTT.

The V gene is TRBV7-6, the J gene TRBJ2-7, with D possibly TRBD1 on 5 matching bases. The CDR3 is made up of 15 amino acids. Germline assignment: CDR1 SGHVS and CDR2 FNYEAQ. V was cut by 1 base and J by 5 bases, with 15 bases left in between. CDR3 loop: CASSLVFTRADEQYF. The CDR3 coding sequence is TGTGCCAGCAGCTTAGTATTCACCAGGGCTGACGAGCAGTACTTC.

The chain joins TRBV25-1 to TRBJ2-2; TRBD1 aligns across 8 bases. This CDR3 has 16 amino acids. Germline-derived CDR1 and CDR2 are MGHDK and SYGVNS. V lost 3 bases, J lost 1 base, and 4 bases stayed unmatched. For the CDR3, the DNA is TGTGCCAGCAGTGACGACAGGGGACAGAACACCGGGGAGCTGTTTTTT. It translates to CASSDDRGQNTGELFF.

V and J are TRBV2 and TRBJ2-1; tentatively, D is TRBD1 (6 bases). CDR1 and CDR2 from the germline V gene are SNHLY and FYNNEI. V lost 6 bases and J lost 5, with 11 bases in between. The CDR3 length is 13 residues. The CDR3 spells CASSGQLDNEQFF. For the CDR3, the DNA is TGTGCCAGCAGCGGACAGCTCGACAATGAGCAGTTCTTC.

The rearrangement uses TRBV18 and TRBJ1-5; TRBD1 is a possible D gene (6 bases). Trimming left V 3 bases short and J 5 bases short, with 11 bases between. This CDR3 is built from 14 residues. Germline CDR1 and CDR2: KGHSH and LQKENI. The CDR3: CASSPDSPDQPQHF. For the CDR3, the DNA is TGTGCCAGCTCACCGGACAGCCCGGATCAGCCCCAGCATTTT. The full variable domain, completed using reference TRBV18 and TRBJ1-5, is NAGVMQNPRHLVRRRGQEARLRCSPMKGHSHVYWYRQLPEEGLKFMVYLQKENIIDESGMPKERFSAEFPKEGPSILRIQQVVRGDSAAYFCASSPDSPDQPQHFGDGTRLSIL.

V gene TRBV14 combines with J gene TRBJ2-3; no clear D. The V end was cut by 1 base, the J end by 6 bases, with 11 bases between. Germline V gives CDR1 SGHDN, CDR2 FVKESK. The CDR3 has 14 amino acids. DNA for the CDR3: TGTGCCAGCAGCCAAGCAGACTTAGTCGATACGCAGTATTTT. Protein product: CASSQADLVDTQYF.